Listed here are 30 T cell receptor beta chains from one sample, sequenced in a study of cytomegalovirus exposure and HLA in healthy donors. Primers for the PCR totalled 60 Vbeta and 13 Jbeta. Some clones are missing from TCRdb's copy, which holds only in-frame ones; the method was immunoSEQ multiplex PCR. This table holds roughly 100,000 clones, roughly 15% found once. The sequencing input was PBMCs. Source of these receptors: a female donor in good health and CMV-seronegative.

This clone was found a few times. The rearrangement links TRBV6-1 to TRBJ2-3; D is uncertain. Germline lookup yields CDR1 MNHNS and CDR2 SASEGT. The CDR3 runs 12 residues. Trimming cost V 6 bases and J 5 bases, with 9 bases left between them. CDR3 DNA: TGTGCCAGCAGCTTCACCGGAGATACGCAGTATTTT. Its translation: CASSFTGDTQYF.

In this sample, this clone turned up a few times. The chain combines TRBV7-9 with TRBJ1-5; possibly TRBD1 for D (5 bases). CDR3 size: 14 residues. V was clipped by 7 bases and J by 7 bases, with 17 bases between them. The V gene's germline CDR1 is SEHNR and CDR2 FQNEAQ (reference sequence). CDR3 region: CASTQAGGGQPQHF. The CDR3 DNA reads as TGTGCCAGCACCCAGGCGGGGGGAGGCCAGCCCCAGCATTTT.

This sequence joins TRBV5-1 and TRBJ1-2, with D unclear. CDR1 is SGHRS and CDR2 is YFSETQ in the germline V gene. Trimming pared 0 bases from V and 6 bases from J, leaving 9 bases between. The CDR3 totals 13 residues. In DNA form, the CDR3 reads TGCGCCAGCAGCTTGGTCGGTGGAGATGGCTACACCTTC. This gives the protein CASSLVGGDGYTF. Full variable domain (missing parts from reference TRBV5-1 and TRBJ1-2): KAGVTQTPRYLIKTRGQQVTLSCSPISGHRSVSWYQQTPGQGLQFLFEYFSETQRNKGNFPGRFSGRQFSNSRSEMNVSTLELGDSALYLCASSLVGGDGYTFGSGTRLTVV.

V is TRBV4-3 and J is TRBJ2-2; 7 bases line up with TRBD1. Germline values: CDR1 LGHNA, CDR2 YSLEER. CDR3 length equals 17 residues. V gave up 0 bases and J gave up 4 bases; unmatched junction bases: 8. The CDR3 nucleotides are TGCGCCAGCAGCCAAGACAACAGGGGACAACCCACCGGGGAGCTGTTTTTT. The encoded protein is CASSQDNRGQPTGELFF.

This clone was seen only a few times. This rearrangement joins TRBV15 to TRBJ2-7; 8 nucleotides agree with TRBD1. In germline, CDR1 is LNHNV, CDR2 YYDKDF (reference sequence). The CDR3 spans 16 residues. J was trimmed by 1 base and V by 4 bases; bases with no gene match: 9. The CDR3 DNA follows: TGTGCCACCAGCACCTTATCATGGACAGGGTCCTACGAGCAGTACTTC. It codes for CATSTLSWTGSYEQYF.

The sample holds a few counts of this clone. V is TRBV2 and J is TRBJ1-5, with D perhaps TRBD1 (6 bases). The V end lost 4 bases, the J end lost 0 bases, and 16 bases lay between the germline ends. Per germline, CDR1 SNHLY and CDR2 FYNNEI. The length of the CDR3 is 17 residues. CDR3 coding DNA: TGTGCCAGCAGTGGGCTAGGGGGTCAGGTTAGCAATCAGCCCCAGCATTTT. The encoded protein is CASSGLGGQVSNQPQHF.

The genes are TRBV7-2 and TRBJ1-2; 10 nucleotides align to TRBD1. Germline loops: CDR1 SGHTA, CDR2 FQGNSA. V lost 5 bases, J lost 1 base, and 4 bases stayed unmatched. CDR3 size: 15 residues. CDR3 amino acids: CASSRDRGRNYGYTF. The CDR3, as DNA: TGTGCCAGCAGCCGCGACAGGGGGCGTAACTATGGCTACACCTTC.

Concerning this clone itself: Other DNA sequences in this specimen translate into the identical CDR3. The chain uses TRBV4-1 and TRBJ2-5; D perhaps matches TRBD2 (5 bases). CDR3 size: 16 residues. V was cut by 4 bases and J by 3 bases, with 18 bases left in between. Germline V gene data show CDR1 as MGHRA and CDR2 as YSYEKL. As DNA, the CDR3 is TGCGCCAGCAGCCGACCGGGGAGAGGAGTTGAAGAGACCCAGTACTTC. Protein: CASSRPGRGVEETQYF.

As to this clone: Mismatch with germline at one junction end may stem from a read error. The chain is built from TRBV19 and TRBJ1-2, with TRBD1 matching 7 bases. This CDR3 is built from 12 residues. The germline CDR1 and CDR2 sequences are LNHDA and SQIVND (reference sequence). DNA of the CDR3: TGTGCCAGTAGTCACAGACGACAGGGTCAGTCCTTC. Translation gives CASSHRRQGQSF.

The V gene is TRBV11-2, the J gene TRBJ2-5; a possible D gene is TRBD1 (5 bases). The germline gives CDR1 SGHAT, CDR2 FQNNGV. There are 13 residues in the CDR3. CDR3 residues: CGSSRGAEETQYF. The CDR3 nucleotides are TGTGGAAGTAGTAGGGGCGCGGAGGAGACCCAGTACTTC.

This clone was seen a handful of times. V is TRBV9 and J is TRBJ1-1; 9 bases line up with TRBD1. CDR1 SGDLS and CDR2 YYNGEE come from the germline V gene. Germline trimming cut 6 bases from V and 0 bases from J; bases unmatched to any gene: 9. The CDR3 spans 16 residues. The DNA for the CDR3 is TGTGCCAGCACCCCCGGGACAGGGAACATGAACACTGAAGCTTTCTTT. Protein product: CASTPGTGNMNTEAFF.

DNA of the CDR3: TGTGCCAGCAGCCTACTGGACAGGGGCGGAACCGGGGAGCTGTTTTTT. This codes for CASSLLDRGGTGELFF. This chain joins TRBV11-3 and TRBJ2-2; 9 bases line up with TRBD1. V gave up 5 bases and J gave up 5 bases; unmatched junction bases: 9. Germline loops: CDR1 SGHNT, CDR2 YENEEA. The CDR3 has 16 amino acids.

In DNA form, the CDR3 reads TGCGCCAGCAGCCATGGTAGAGCCACGGGTAATGAGCAGTTCTTC. Translated, it gives CASSHGRATGNEQFF. V and J are TRBV4-1 and TRBJ2-1; D not certain. In germline, CDR1 is MGHRA, CDR2 YSYEKL. This CDR3 comprises 15 residues. The ends were cut back, 3 bases at V and 7 bases at J, with 16 bases in the middle.

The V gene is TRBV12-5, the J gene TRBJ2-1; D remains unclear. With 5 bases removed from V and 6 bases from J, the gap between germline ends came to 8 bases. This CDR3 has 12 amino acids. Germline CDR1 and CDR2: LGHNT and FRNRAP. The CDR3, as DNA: TGTGCTAGTGGTACGGGTCTCAATGAGCAGTTCTTC. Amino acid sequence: CASGTGLNEQFF.

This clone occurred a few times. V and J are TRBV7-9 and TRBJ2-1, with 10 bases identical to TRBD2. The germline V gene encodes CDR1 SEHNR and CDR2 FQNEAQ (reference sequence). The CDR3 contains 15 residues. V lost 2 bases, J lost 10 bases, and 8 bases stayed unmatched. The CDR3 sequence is CASSLSSGGAEEQFF. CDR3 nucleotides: TGTGCCAGCAGCTTAAGCAGCGGGGGGGCCGAAGAGCAGTTCTTC.

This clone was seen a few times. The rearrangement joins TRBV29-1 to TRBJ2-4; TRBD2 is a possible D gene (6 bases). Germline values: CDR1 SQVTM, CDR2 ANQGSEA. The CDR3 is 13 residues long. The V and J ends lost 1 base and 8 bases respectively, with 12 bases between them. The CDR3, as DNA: TGCAGCGTTGAAGGGGGGGAAAGGGACATTCAGTACTTC. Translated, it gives CSVEGGERDIQYF.

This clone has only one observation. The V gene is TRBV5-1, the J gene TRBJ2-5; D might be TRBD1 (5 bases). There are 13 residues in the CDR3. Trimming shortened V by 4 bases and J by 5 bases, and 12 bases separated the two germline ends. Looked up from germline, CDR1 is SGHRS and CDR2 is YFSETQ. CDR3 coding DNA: TGCGCCAGCAGCGAGATTAAGGGGGAGACCCAGTACTTC. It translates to CASSEIKGETQYF.

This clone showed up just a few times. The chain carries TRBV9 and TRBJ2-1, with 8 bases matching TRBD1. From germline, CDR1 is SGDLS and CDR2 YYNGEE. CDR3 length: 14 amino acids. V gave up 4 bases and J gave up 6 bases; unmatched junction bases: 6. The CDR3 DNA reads TGTGCCAGCAGCTTATGGACAGGGCTCAATGAGCAGTTCTTC. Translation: CASSLWTGLNEQFF.

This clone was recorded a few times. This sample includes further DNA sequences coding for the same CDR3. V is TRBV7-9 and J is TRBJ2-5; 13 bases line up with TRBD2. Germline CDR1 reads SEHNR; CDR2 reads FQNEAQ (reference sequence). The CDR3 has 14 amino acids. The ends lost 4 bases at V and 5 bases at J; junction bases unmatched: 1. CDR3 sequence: CASSSLAGGETQYF. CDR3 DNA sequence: TGTGCCAGCAGCTCACTAGCGGGGGGGGAGACCCAGTACTTC.

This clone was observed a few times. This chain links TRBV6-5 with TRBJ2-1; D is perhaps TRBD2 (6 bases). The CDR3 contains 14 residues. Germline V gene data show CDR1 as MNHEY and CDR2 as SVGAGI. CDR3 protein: CVSVAGSVNNEQFF. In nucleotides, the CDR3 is TGTGTTTCTGTTGCGGGGAGTGTCAACAATGAGCAGTTCTTC.

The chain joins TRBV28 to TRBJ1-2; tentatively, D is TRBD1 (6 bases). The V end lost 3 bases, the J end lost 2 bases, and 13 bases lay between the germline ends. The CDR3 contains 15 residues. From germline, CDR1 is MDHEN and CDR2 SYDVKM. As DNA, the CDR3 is TGTGCCAGCAGTTTCCTCGACAGGACGAACTATGGCTACACCTTC. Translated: CASSFLDRTNYGYTF.

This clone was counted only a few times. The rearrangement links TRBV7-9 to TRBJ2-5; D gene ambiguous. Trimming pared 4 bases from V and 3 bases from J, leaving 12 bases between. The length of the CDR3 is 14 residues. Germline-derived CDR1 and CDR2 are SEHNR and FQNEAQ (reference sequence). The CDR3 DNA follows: TGTGCCAGCAGCTCGGGTGGGTTGGAAGAGACCCAGTACTTC. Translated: CASSSGGLEETQYF.

Here the CDR3 DNA reads TGTGCCAGCAGTGCCCCGTCGGTATTAAGCTCTGGGGCCAACGTCCTGACTTTC. Translation: CASSAPSVLSSGANVLTF. V gene TRBV28 combines with J gene TRBJ2-6; D is uncertain. V lost 5 bases, J lost 0 bases, and 17 bases lay in between. Germline lookup yields CDR1 MDHEN and CDR2 SYDVKM. The CDR3 runs 18 residues. Full variable domain (outside the CDR3, taken from reference TRBV28 and TRBJ2-6): DVKVTQSSRYLVKRTGEKVFLECVQDMDHENMFWYRQDPGLGLRLIYFSYDVKMKEKGDIPEGYSVSREKKERFSLILESASTNQTSMYLCASSAPSVLSSGANVLTFGAGSRLTVL.

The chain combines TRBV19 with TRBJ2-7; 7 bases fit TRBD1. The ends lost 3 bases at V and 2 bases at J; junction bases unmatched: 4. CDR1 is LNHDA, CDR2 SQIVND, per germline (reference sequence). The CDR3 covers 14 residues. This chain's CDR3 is CASSMTGKPYEQYF. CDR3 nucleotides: TGTGCCAGTAGTATGACAGGGAAGCCCTACGAGCAGTACTTC. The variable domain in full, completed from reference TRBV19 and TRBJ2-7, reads DGGITQSPKYLFRKEGQNVTLSCEQNLNHDAMYWYRQDPGQGLRLIYYSQIVNDFQKGDIAEGYSVSREKKESFPLTVTSAQKNPTAFYLCASSMTGKPYEQYFGPGTRLTVT.

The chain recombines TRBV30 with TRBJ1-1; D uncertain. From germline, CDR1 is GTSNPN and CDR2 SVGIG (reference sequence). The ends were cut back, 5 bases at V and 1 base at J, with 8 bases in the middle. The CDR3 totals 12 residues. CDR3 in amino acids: CAWGLGNTEAFF. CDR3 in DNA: TGTGCCTGGGGACTCGGGAACACTGAAGCTTTCTTT.

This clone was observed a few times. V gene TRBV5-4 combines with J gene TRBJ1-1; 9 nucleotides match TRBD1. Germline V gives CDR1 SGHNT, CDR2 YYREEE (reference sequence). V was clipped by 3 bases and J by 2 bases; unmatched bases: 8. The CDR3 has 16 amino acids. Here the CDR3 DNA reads TGTGCCAGCAGCTCGGCTCGACAGGGGGGAAACACTGAAGCTTTCTTT. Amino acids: CASSSARQGGNTEAFF.

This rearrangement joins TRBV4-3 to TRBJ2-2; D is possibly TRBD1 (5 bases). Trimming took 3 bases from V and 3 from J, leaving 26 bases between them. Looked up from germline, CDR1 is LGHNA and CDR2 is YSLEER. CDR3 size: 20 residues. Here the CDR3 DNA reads TGCGCCAGCAGCCATTCACCGCCCTCCGCAGGGATCGGCGACACCGGGGAGCTGTTTTTT. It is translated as CASSHSPPSAGIGDTGELFF.

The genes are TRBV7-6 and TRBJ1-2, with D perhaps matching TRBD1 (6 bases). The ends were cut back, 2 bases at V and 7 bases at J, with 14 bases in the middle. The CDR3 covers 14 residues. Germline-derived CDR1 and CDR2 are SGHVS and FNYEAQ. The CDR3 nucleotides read TGTGCCAGCAGCTTATCCTCGGACAGCCGTGGCTACACCTTC. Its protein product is CASSLSSDSRGYTF.

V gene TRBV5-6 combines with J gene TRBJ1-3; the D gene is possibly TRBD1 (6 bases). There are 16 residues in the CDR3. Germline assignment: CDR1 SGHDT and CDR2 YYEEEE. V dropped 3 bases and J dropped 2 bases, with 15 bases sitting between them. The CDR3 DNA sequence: TGTGCCAGCAGCTCCGTAACCGGGGGGCCTGGAAACACCATATATTTT. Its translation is CASSSVTGGPGNTIYF.

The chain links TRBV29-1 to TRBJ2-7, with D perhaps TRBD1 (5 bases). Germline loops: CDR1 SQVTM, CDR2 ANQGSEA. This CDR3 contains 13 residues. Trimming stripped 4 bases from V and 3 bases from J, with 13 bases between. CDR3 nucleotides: TGCAGCGTTGGGCAGGGATCCCGCTACGAGCAGTACTTC. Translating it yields CSVGQGSRYEQYF.